The source of this TCR beta chain is a study of cytomegalovirus exposure and HLA in healthy donors. Study results and limitations: In vitro work confirmed that a few CMV-associated chains recognize CMV antigens. Overall, approximately 150 TCR beta chains were annotated as cytomegalovirus-associated. The tendency of first-cohort TCR clusters to co-occur in the roughly 120 validation repertoires was identified by a subsequent analysis.

About this clone: Its antigen is not identified.

This CDR3 is built from 18 residues. Method: immunoSEQ multiplex PCR; TCRdb's copy keeps in-frame clones and lacks some. The table lists 150,000 or so clones, 75% to 90% of them singletons. This TCR derives from a woman between 18 and 29 years old in good health and CMV-seronegative. The chain recombines TRBV21-1 with TRBJ2-7; the D call TRBD2 from the table was never checked on the DNA. TRBV21-1 is a recognized pseudogene. Sequences were obtained from PBMCs. Written as DNA, the CDR3 is TGTGCCAGCAGCAAAGGCCTAGCGGGTCCGTTTTTTCCCTACGAGCAGTACTTC. This translates into CASSKGLAGPFFPYEQYF.